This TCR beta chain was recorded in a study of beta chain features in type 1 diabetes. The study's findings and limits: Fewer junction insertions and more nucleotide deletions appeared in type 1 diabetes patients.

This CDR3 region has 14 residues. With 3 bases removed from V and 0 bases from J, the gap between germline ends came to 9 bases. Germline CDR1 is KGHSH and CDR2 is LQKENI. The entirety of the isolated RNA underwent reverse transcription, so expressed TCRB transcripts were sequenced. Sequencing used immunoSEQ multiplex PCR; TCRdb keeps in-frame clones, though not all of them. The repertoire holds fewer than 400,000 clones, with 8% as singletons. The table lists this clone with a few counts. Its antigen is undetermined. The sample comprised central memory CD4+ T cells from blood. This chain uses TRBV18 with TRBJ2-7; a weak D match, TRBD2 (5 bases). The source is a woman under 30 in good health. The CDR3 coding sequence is TGTGCCAGCTCACCTGGAGGAGCCTCCTACGAGCAGTACTTC. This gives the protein CASSPGGASYEQYF.